Below, 21 T cell receptor beta chains from the same sample are listed, as sequenced in a study of T cells in Graves' hyperthyroidism and ophthalmopathy. Researchers took RNA transcripts and amplified the TCR beta CDR3 regions from them. The HTBI primer set served for first-round RT-PCR of the TCR CDR3. TCRdb itself ran the multiplex PCR reads through MiXCR, one entry per CDR3 protein. The table lists nearly 600,000 distinct CDR3 sequences, approximately 15% of them singletons. The source material was blood. The origin of the receptors is a woman under 30 with Graves' ophthalmopathy.

This clonotype was detected once. It may be a read error: a sequence one base away is much more abundant. This chain uses TRBV5-1 with TRBJ2-7, with 7 bases fitting TRBD2. The germline gives CDR1 SGHRS, CDR2 YFSETQ. Losses at the gene ends were 3 bases for V and 3 bases for J; bases not matched to a gene: 24. The CDR3 is 20 residues long. CDR3 in DNA: TGCGCCAGCAGCTCGGCCTCGAGTCTAGCGGCATACGACTGGGGCTACGAGCAGTACTTC. Amino acids: CASSSASSLAAYDWGYEQYF.

This clonotype was observed at least ten times. The J gene is TRBJ2-1, the V gene TRBV11-2; a weak D match, TRBD2 (5 bases). The CDR3 is 14 amino acids. The V end was cut by 5 bases, the J end by 4 bases, with 12 bases between. Per germline, CDR1 SGHAT and CDR2 FQNNGV. CDR3 protein: CASSHLTRYNEQFF. CDR3 DNA: TGTGCCAGCAGCCACTTAACTAGGTACAATGAGCAGTTCTTC.

This clonotype was seen many times. The rearrangement uses TRBV20-1 and TRBJ2-1, with TRBD1 matching over 10 bases. CDR1 and CDR2 (germline): DFQATT, SNEGSKA (reference sequence). This CDR3 contains 14 residues. The V gene end was trimmed by 3 bases and the J gene end by 4 bases; junction bases not matched to a gene: 3. CDR3 amino acids: CSASDRGRYNEQFF. DNA for the CDR3: TGCAGTGCTAGTGACAGGGGGCGGTACAATGAGCAGTTCTTC.

As regards this clonotype: A clone one base away is much larger, so this may be a read error. For the CDR3, the DNA is TGCAGTGCTAGTACCTATGCGGGGAAAGTAACCGGGGAGCTGTTTTTT. Protein product: CSASTYAGKVTGELFF. V is TRBV20-1 and J is TRBJ2-2, with D possibly matching TRBD2 (6 bases). Germline V gene sequence: CDR1 DFQATT, CDR2 SNEGSKA (reference sequence). The V end was cut by 3 bases, the J end by 5 bases, with 19 bases between. The CDR3 loop spans 16 amino acids.

This clonotype was recorded at least ten times. The V and J genes are TRBV28 and TRBJ2-1; a weak D match, TRBD2 (5 bases). The CDR3 is made up of 14 amino acids. The ends were cut back, 3 bases at V and 4 bases at J, with 10 bases in the middle. Germline CDR1 is MDHEN and CDR2 is SYDVKM. The CDR3 region is CASSFLLAYNEQFF. CDR3 bases: TGTGCCAGCAGTTTTTTGCTAGCTTACAATGAGCAGTTCTTC.

This clonotype has more than one count but fewer than ten. A much bigger clone sits one base away, suggesting this may be a read error. The chain links TRBV28 to TRBJ2-1, with 9 bases aligning to TRBD2. Germline V gives CDR1 MDHEN, CDR2 SYDVKM. This CDR3 has 16 residues. The DNA of the CDR3 is TGTGCCAGCAGTTTATTCAGCGGGGGGCGGTACAATGAGCAGTCCTTC. It codes for CASSLFSGGRYNEQSF.

V usage is TRBV25-1 and J usage is TRBJ2-7; 7 positions match TRBD2. Trimming took 3 bases from V and 3 from J; bases not matched to a gene: 11. Germline V gives CDR1 MGHDK, CDR2 SYGVNS. The CDR3 consists of 16 residues. The DNA of the CDR3 is TGTGCCAGCAGTGAGCCTAGGGCTAGCGGTTACTACGAGCAGTACTTC. It encodes CASSEPRASGYYEQYF.

This clonotype was seen at least ten times. One end of the junction is discordant with germline, which a read error may explain. The chain is built from TRBV6-1 and TRBJ2-5; D is unclear. CDR1 MNHNS and CDR2 SASEGT come from the germline V gene. The CDR3 is 11 residues long. In nucleotides, the CDR3 is TGTGCCAGCAGTGCGGTAGAGCCCCAGTACTTC. Translating it yields CASSAVEPQYF.

This clonotype occurred many times. The V gene is TRBV5-5, the J gene TRBJ2-1; 7 bases are shared with TRBD2. The V segment lost 0 bases and the J segment 5 bases; nucleotides outside the gene matches: 5. Germline CDR1 reads SGHKS; CDR2 reads YYEKEE (reference sequence). The CDR3 is made up of 15 amino acids. The CDR3 nucleotides read TGTGCCAGCAGCTTGGTAGGACTAGTCCACAATGAGCAGTTCTTC. Its translation: CASSLVGLVHNEQFF. Together with reference TRBV5-5 and TRBJ2-1, the CDR3 gives the full variable domain: DAGVTQSPTHLIKTRGQQVTLRCSPISGHKSVSWYQQVLGQGPQFIFQYYEKEERGRGNFPDRFSARQFPNYSSELNVNALLLGDSALYLCASSLVGLVHNEQFFGPGTRLTVL.

This sequence joins TRBV19 and TRBJ2-7, with D unresolved. Germline V lookup: CDR1 LNHDA, CDR2 SQIVND (reference sequence). This CDR3 comprises 13 residues. V lost 8 bases to trimming and J lost 4 bases, with 15 bases between them. DNA for the CDR3: TGTGCCAGTGGGAACCCAGCTACGTACGAGCAGTACTTC. Its translation: CASGNPATYEQYF.

At least ten counts were recorded for this clonotype. The gene calls are TRBV6-2 or TRBV6-3 and TRBJ2-1; D is unclear. Germline V CDR1 and CDR2: MNHEY, SVGEGT. The V gene lost 6 bases and the J gene lost 1 base, with 16 bases spanning the gap. The CDR3 covers 16 residues. Here the CDR3 DNA reads TGTGCCAGCAGCATGACTCCCTCCCTTTCCTACAATGAGCAGTTCTTC. Residues: CASSMTPSLSYNEQFF.

CDR3 region: CASSATGGPSYNEQFF. DNA for the CDR3: TGTGCCAGCAGCGCCACAGGGGGCCCTTCCTACAATGAGCAGTTCTTC. V gene TRBV9 combines with J gene TRBJ2-1, with 9 bases fitting TRBD1. With 3 bases clipped from V and 1 base from J, the junction kept 5 bases outside the gene matches. Germline-derived CDR1 and CDR2 are SGDLS and YYNGEE. CDR3 length: 16 amino acids. Complete variable domain (other parts from reference TRBV9 and TRBJ2-1): DSGVTQTPKHLITATGQRVTLRCSPRSGDLSVYWYQQSLDQGLQFLIQYYNGEERAKGNILERFSAQQFPDLHSELNLSSLELGDSALYFCASSATGGPSYNEQFFGPGTRLTVL.

This clonotype was detected a few times. This chain joins TRBV27 and TRBJ1-1, with TRBD1 identical over 7 bases. After removal of 4 bases from V and 1 base from J, the junction contained 3 bases not matched to a gene. Germline CDR1 is MNHEY and CDR2 is SMNVEV (reference sequence). This CDR3 has 14 amino acids. The DNA for the CDR3 is TGTGCCAGCAGTTGGGGGACAGCGAACACTGAAGCTTTCTTT. Its protein is CASSWGTANTEAFF.

This clonotype was picked up many times. The CDR3 bases are TGTGCCAGCAGAACAATTTTTAGGGACGTCAAGACGCATGGCTACACCTTC. Protein: CASRTIFRDVKTHGYTF. The gene calls are TRBV6-1 and TRBJ1-2; D possibly corresponds to TRBD1 (5 bases). The germline V and J ends were trimmed by 6 bases and 6 bases, with 26 bases remaining between them. The germline V gene has CDR1 MNHNS and CDR2 SASEGT. CDR3 length equals 17 residues.

The sample holds many counts of this clonotype. V usage is TRBV28 and J usage is TRBJ2-6, with D uncertain. The CDR3 has 15 residues. Germline V gene data show CDR1 as MDHEN and CDR2 as SYDVKM. V shed 7 bases and J shed 1 base, with 11 bases lying between them. For the CDR3, the DNA is TGTGCCAGCACCACCCGTCCGTCTGGGGCCAACGTCCTGACTTTC. Its protein is CASTTRPSGANVLTF.

About this clonotype itself: With a much larger clone just one base away, this may be a read error. The chain combines TRBV30 with TRBJ2-7; D gene ambiguous. The DNA end favors TRBJ2-1, so the J call may be wrong. This CDR3 spans 11 amino acids. Looked up from germline, CDR1 is GTSNPN and CDR2 is SVGIG (reference sequence). The CDR3 region is CAWSIGYEQFF. As DNA, the CDR3 is TGTGCCTGGAGTATAGGCTACGAGCAGTTCTTC.

The table lists this clonotype with many counts. The chain links TRBV7-9 to TRBJ2-1; 9 bases are a match to TRBD1. Germline CDR1 reads SEHNR; CDR2 reads FQNEAQ (reference sequence). Unmatched junction bases numbered 2, after V lost 4 bases and J lost 1 base. The CDR3 runs to 15 residues. CDR3 sequence reads: CASSYRGRSYNEQFF. In DNA form, the CDR3 reads TGTGCCAGCAGCTACAGGGGGCGATCCTACAATGAGCAGTTCTTC.

J is TRBJ2-7 and V is TRBV20-1, with a weak D call TRBD2 (7 bases). V was pared by 6 bases and J by 0 bases, with 12 bases between. The CDR3 is made up of 13 amino acids. Germline V gene lookup returns CDR1 DFQATT and CDR2 SNEGSKA (reference sequence). CDR3 nucleotide sequence: TGCAGTGCCCGAGGGGGGGACTCCTACGAGCAGTACTTC. Translation: CSARGGDSYEQYF.

The sample holds many counts of this clonotype. The chain is built from TRBV11-1 and TRBJ1-1, with D hard to call. V lost 1 base, J lost 3 bases, and 9 bases lay in between. CDR3 length equals 14 residues. Germline-derived CDR1 and CDR2 are SGHAT and FQDESV (reference sequence). CDR3 DNA: TGTGCCAGCAGCTTAGGGCAGGACTACACTGAAGCTTTCTTT. It codes for CASSLGQDYTEAFF.

In this sample, this clonotype turned up a few times. A much more abundant neighbour one base away suggests this may be a read error. The genes are TRBV3-1 and TRBJ1-2, with TRBD1 matching 8 bases. The V gene's germline CDR1 is LGHDT and CDR2 YNNKEL (reference sequence). The J segment lost 8 bases and the V segment lost 4 bases, leaving 9 bases of the junction unmatched. This CDR3 contains 14 residues. This CDR3 reads CASSPRDRCDGYTF. CDR3 DNA: TGTGCCAGCAGCCCCCGGGACAGGTGCGACGGCTACACCTTC. The full variable domain, in which reference TRBV3-1 and TRBJ1-2 provide the parts outside the CDR3, is DTAVSQTPKYLVTQMGNDKSIKCEQNLGHDTMYWYKQDSKKFLKIMFSYNNKELIINETVPNRFSPKSPDKAHLNLHINSLELGDSAVYFCASSPRDRCDGYTFGSGTRLTVV.

In this sample, this clonotype turned up a few times. The chain joins TRBV7-9 to TRBJ2-4; 9 nucleotides match TRBD1. V was clipped by 5 bases and J by 6 bases; unmatched bases: 5. CDR1 SEHNR and CDR2 FQNEAQ come from the germline V gene (reference sequence). This CDR3 contains 14 residues. The CDR3 sequence: CASSPQGASNIQYF. CDR3 bases: TGTGCCAGCAGCCCACAGGGGGCGTCAAACATTCAGTACTTC.